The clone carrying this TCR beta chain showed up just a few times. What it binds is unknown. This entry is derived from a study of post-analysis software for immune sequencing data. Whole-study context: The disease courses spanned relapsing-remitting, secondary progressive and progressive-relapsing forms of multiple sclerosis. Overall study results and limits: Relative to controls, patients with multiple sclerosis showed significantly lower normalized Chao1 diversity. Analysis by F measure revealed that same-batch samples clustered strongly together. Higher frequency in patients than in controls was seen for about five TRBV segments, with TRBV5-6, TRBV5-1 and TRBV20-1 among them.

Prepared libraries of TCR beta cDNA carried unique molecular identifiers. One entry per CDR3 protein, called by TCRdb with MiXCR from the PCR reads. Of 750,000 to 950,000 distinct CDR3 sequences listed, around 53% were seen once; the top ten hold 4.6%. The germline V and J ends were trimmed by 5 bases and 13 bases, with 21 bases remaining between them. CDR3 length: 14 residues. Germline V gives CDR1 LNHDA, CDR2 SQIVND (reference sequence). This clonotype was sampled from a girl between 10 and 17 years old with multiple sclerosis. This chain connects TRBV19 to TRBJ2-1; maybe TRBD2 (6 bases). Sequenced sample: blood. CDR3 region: CASSYRIPGTVQFF. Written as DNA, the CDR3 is TGTGCCAGTAGTTACAGGATCCCCGGGACTGTTCAGTTCTTC.